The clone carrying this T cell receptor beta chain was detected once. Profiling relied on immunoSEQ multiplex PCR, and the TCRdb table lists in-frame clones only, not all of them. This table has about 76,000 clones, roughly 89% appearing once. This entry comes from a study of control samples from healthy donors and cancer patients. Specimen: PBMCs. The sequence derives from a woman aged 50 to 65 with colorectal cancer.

CDR3 amino acids: CAWSVQGLEQFF. The CDR3 DNA is TGTGCCTGGAGTGTTCAGGGGCTTGAGCAGTTCTTC. This chain uses TRBV30 with TRBJ2-1, with TRBD1 as a possible D gene (6 bases). V was clipped by 0 bases and J by 9 bases, with 9 bases between them. This CDR3 comprises 12 residues. From germline, CDR1 is GTSNPN and CDR2 SVGIG (reference sequence). The variable domain in full, completed from reference TRBV30 and TRBJ2-1, reads SQTIHQWPATLVQPVGSPLSLECTVEGTSNPNLYWYRQAAGRGLQLLFYSVGIGQISSEVPQNLSASRPQDRQFILSSKKLLLSDSGFYLCAWSVQGLEQFFGPGTRLTVL.